The table lists the clone carrying this TCR beta chain with many counts. Its antigen is unidentified. These data belong to a study of T cell repertoires in cytomegalovirus infection. Study-level background: From public TCR beta signatures came an indication of both CMV infection and matching HLA type. Study-level findings and limits: Across the ex vivo response, the dominant clonotypes were HLA-C-restricted CMV-specific TCR beta clonotypes.

The CDR3 covers 14 residues. Germline V gene sequence: CDR1 SGHAT, CDR2 FQNNGV. The V end was cut by 3 bases, the J end by 1 base, with 9 bases between. Via MiXCR, TCRdb re-called the reads, giving one row per CDR3 protein. The sample consists of around 74,000 distinct CDR3 sequences, about 3.8% of them appearing once. This receptor was identified in a human donor in good health (CMV status not recorded). Some clones in this sample may be carry-over from other donors' samples. The rearrangement uses TRBV11-2 and TRBJ2-5; D is perhaps TRBD2 (6 bases). Sequencing was performed on PBMCs. The DNA of the CDR3 is TGTGCCAGCAGCTTGGCGGGAACCCAAGAGACCCAGTACTTC. Amino acid sequence: CASSLAGTQETQYF.